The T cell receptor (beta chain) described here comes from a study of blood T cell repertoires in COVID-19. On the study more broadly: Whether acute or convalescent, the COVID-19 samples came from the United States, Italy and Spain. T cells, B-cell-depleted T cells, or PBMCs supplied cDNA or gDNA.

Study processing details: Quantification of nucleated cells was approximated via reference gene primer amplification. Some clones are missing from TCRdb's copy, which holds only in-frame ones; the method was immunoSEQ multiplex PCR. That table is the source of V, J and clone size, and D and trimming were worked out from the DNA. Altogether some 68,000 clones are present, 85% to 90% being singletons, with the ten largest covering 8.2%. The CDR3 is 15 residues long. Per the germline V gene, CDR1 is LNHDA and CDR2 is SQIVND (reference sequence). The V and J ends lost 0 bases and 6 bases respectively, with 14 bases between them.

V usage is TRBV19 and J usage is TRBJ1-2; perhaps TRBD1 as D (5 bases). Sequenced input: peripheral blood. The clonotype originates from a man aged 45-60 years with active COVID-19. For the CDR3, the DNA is TGTGCCAGTAGTATAGAAACATTCAGGGCGGATGGCTACACCTTC. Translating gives CASSIETFRADGYTF.